This is a list of T cell receptor beta chains from one sample in a study of regulatory T cells in long-lasting Graves disease. TCRdb processed the multiplex PCR reads anew with MiXCR; each CDR3 protein has one entry. The sample records some 460,000 distinct CDR3 sequences, 15% to 20% being singletons. The data were also submitted as part of a second study, on T cells in Graves' hyperthyroidism and ophthalmopathy.

Sequencing was performed on peripheral blood mononuclear cells (PBMCs), taken at new diagnosis, from a patient treated with antithyroid drugs. These receptors all stem from a man aged 40-49 years with Graves disease. Each CDR3 is given with its conserved first and last residue. A D gene is named only where the DNA matches it firmly. Some rows mark clone size as missing; the rest say once, few, many or name a class of expanded clone.

cdr3_length: 13; j_call: TRBJ2-7; clone_size: NA; d_call: NA; v_call: TRBV18; cdr3_nt: TGTGCCAGCTCGCCGGGGGGCTACGAGTGGCAGTACTTC; cdr3_aa: CASSPGGYEWQYF
cdr3_length: 14; j_call: TRBJ2-1; clone_size: NA; d_call: TRBD2; v_call: TRBV20-1; cdr3_nt: TGCAGTGCCAAAACCGGACTAGCGGGAGTTGAGCAGTTCTTC; cdr3_aa: CSAKTGLAGVEQFF
cdr3_length: 13; j_call: TRBJ2-7; clone_size: NA; d_call: NA; v_call: TRBV6-2/TRBV6-3; cdr3_nt: TGTGCCAGCACGGTAACATACTCCTACGAGCAGTACTTC; cdr3_aa: CASTVTYSYEQYF
cdr3_length: 15; j_call: TRBJ2-5; clone_size: many; d_call: NA; v_call: TRBV12-3/TRBV12-4; cdr3_nt: TGTGCCAGCAGTTTAGCGAGGGGGGGCAGAGAGACCCAGTACTTC; cdr3_aa: CASSLARGGRETQYF
cdr3_length: 10; j_call: TRBJ2-3; clone_size: many; d_call: NA; v_call: TRBV2; cdr3_nt: TGTGCCAGCAGCGGGGCTACGCAGTATTTT; cdr3_aa: CASSGATQYF
cdr3_length: 11; j_call: TRBJ1-1; clone_size: NA; d_call: NA; v_call: TRBV11-3; cdr3_nt: TGTGCCAGCAGCGCCGGGGAATACGCTTTCTTT; cdr3_aa: CASSAGEYAFF
cdr3_length: 16; j_call: TRBJ2-3; clone_size: many; d_call: TRBD1; v_call: TRBV6-5; cdr3_nt: TGTGCCAGCAGTTACGGCTGGACAGGGAACACAGATACGCAGTATTTT; cdr3_aa: CASSYGWTGNTDTQYF
cdr3_length: 13; j_call: TRBJ1-2; clone_size: NA; d_call: NA; v_call: TRBV11-2; cdr3_nt: TGTGCCAGCAGCCCGGGACCTCTTTTAAACTACACCTTC; cdr3_aa: CASSPGPLLNYTF
cdr3_length: 14; j_call: TRBJ1-1; clone_size: few; d_call: NA; v_call: TRBV6-5; cdr3_nt: TGTGCCAGCAGTTACTCGAGAGGGTATTCTGAAGCTTTCTTT; cdr3_aa: CASSYSRGYSEAFF
cdr3_length: 15; j_call: TRBJ2-7; clone_size: many; d_call: NA; v_call: TRBV28; cdr3_nt: TGTGCCAGCAGCCCCGCCCTCGGCAGGCGCAACGAGCAGTACTTC; cdr3_aa: CASSPALGRRNEQYF
cdr3_length: 15; j_call: TRBJ1-2; clone_size: once; d_call: NA; v_call: TRBV2; cdr3_nt: TGTGCCAGCAGTGAAGAGGGGGGGCTTTTGGAAGGCTACACCTTC; cdr3_aa: CASSEEGGLLEGYTF
cdr3_length: 15; j_call: TRBJ1-5; clone_size: many; d_call: NA; v_call: TRBV5-5; cdr3_nt: TGTGCCAGCAGTCTACAGGGTAGCGGCAATCAGCCCCAGCATTTT; cdr3_aa: CASSLQGSGNQPQHF
cdr3_length: 12; j_call: TRBJ1-1; clone_size: NA; d_call: NA; v_call: TRBV29-1; cdr3_nt: TGCAGCGTTCTGTCTGGGAGTTCTGAAGCTTTCTTT; cdr3_aa: CSVLSGSSEAFF
cdr3_length: 14; j_call: TRBJ2-7; clone_size: NA; d_call: TRBD2; v_call: TRBV20-1; cdr3_nt: TGCAGTGCTAAGGGACTAGATATAGGCTACGAGCAGTGCTTC; cdr3_aa: CSAKGLDIGYEQCF
cdr3_length: 15; j_call: TRBJ2-7; clone_size: many; d_call: NA; v_call: TRBV6-5; cdr3_nt: TGTGCCAGCAGTTACTCCGGGACTGCCTCCTACGAGCAGTACTTC; cdr3_aa: CASSYSGTASYEQYF
cdr3_length: 13; j_call: TRBJ1-5; clone_size: NA; d_call: NA; v_call: TRBV19; cdr3_nt: TGTGCCAGTAGTATTACATCGCATCAGCCCCAGCATTTT; cdr3_aa: CASSITSHQPQHF
cdr3_length: 12; j_call: TRBJ2-2; clone_size: many; d_call: NA; v_call: TRBV30; cdr3_nt: TGTGCCTGGAGTCCTAAGCCCGGGGAGCTGTTTTTT; cdr3_aa: CAWSPKPGELFF
cdr3_length: 16; j_call: TRBJ2-2; clone_size: few; d_call: TRBD1; v_call: TRBV7-9; cdr3_nt: TGTGCCAGCAGCCTCGAACCGGGACAGGGAACCGGGGAGCTGTTTTTT; cdr3_aa: CASSLEPGQGTGELFF
cdr3_length: 12; j_call: TRBJ1-1; clone_size: NA; d_call: NA; v_call: TRBV7-9; cdr3_nt: TGTGCCAGCAGCTTCGCTCACACTGAAGCTTTCTTT; cdr3_aa: CASSFAHTEAFF
cdr3_length: 17; j_call: TRBJ1-2; clone_size: many; d_call: NA; v_call: TRBV4-1; cdr3_nt: TGCGCCAGCAGCCAAGAGCTCCGGGACACCTCACGGGGCGGCTACACCTTC; cdr3_aa: CASSQELRDTSRGGYTF
cdr3_length: 14; j_call: TRBJ1-1; clone_size: few; d_call: NA; v_call: TRBV25-1; cdr3_nt: TGTGCCAGCAGTGGGGGACACCTGAACACTGAAGCTTTCTTT; cdr3_aa: CASSGGHLNTEAFF
cdr3_length: 14; j_call: TRBJ2-2; clone_size: NA; d_call: NA; v_call: TRBV28; cdr3_nt: TGTGCCAGCGGTTGGTCATCGAACACCGGGGAGCTGTTTTTT; cdr3_aa: CASGWSSNTGELFF
cdr3_length: 13; j_call: TRBJ1-4; clone_size: NA; d_call: NA; v_call: TRBV29-1; cdr3_nt: TGCAGCGTCAGGACGGCGGCGGATGAAAAACTGTTTTTT; cdr3_aa: CSVRTAADEKLFF
cdr3_length: 16; j_call: TRBJ2-2; clone_size: many; d_call: TRBD2; v_call: TRBV30; cdr3_nt: TGTGCCTGGAGTGTACCTAGCGGGAGATATACCGGGGAGCTGTTTTTT; cdr3_aa: CAWSVPSGRYTGELFF
cdr3_length: 16; j_call: TRBJ2-1; clone_size: many; d_call: TRBD2; v_call: TRBV7-9; cdr3_nt: TGTGCCAGCAGCGCGAGACTAGCGGGAGTCCGCAATGAGCAGTTCTTC; cdr3_aa: CASSARLAGVRNEQFF
cdr3_length: 12; j_call: TRBJ1-5; clone_size: few; d_call: TRBD1; v_call: TRBV29-1; cdr3_nt: TGCAGCGCTAAACAGGGGAATCAGCCCCAGCATTTT; cdr3_aa: CSAKQGNQPQHF
cdr3_length: 20; j_call: TRBJ2-4; clone_size: many; d_call: TRBD2; v_call: TRBV12-3/TRBV12-4; cdr3_nt: TGTGCCAGCAGTTTCCCAACCGTCGGGACTAGCGGGAGGGCCAGAAACATTCAGTACTTC; cdr3_aa: CASSFPTVGTSGRARNIQYF
cdr3_length: 14; j_call: TRBJ2-3; clone_size: many; d_call: TRBD2; v_call: TRBV20-1; cdr3_nt: TGCAGTGCTAGAGAGGCGGGAGGGCCAGATACGCAGTATTTT; cdr3_aa: CSAREAGGPDTQYF
cdr3_length: 14; j_call: TRBJ2-7; clone_size: few; d_call: NA; v_call: TRBV7-9; cdr3_nt: TGTGCCAGCAGCTTAGGGAGGACTCCCCACGAGCAGTACTTC; cdr3_aa: CASSLGRTPHEQYF
cdr3_length: 12; j_call: TRBJ1-1; clone_size: NA; d_call: NA; v_call: TRBV19; cdr3_nt: TGTGCCAGTAGTATCCGGTCTGGGGGAGCTTTCTTT; cdr3_aa: CASSIRSGGAFF
cdr3_length: 14; j_call: TRBJ2-7; clone_size: many; d_call: NA; v_call: TRBV6-2/TRBV6-3; cdr3_nt: TGTGCCAGCAGTTACTCGCGGGAAACCTACGAGCAGTACTTC; cdr3_aa: CASSYSRETYEQYF
cdr3_length: 14; j_call: TRBJ2-1; clone_size: few; d_call: NA; v_call: TRBV15; cdr3_nt: TGTGCCACCCGCAAATGGGATGGCAGCAATGAGCAGTTCTTC; cdr3_aa: CATRKWDGSNEQFF
cdr3_length: 15; j_call: TRBJ1-1; clone_size: many; d_call: TRBD1; v_call: TRBV28; cdr3_nt: TGTGCCAGCAGTTTACCGCAGGGGGCGGTCACTGAAGCTTTCTTT; cdr3_aa: CASSLPQGAVTEAFF
cdr3_length: 11; j_call: TRBJ2-7; clone_size: many; d_call: NA; v_call: TRBV28; cdr3_nt: TGTGCCAGCAGTTACAGGGCCGAGCAGTACTTC; cdr3_aa: CASSYRAEQYF
cdr3_length: 12; j_call: TRBJ2-7; clone_size: NA; d_call: NA; v_call: TRBV20-1; cdr3_nt: TGCAGTGCCAGCTCACGGGGCTACGAGCAGTACTTC; cdr3_aa: CSASSRGYEQYF
cdr3_length: 15; j_call: TRBJ2-5; clone_size: few; d_call: TRBD2; v_call: TRBV5-1; cdr3_nt: TGCGCCAGCAGAGTTGGAGCGGGAGTAGGCGAGACCCAGTACTTC; cdr3_aa: CASRVGAGVGETQYF
cdr3_length: 14; j_call: TRBJ2-2; clone_size: NA; d_call: NA; v_call: TRBV6-9; cdr3_nt: TGTGCCAGCAGTTACCGGGCAGGCACCGGGGAGCTGTTTTTT; cdr3_aa: CASSYRAGTGELFF
cdr3_length: 14; j_call: TRBJ2-7; clone_size: NA; d_call: TRBD1; v_call: TRBV11-2; cdr3_nt: TGTGCCAGCAGCTTTCCGGGACAGGGGAACGAGCAGTACTTC; cdr3_aa: CASSFPGQGNEQYF
cdr3_length: 17; j_call: TRBJ1-1; clone_size: few; d_call: NA; v_call: TRBV5-1; cdr3_nt: TGCGCCGGCACCCAACGGGGGGCCCAAAAACTTAACACTGAAGCTTTCTTT; cdr3_aa: CAGTQRGAQKLNTEAFF
cdr3_length: 14; j_call: TRBJ2-1; clone_size: many; d_call: TRBD2; v_call: TRBV12-3/TRBV12-4; cdr3_nt: TGTGCCAGCAGTTTTGGGACTAGCGGCTTTGAGCAGTTCTTC; cdr3_aa: CASSFGTSGFEQFF
cdr3_length: 16; j_call: TRBJ2-5; clone_size: few; d_call: NA; v_call: TRBV24-1; cdr3_nt: TGTGCCACCAGTGATCTGCCATTGCGAGGGTCCGAGACCCAGTACTTC; cdr3_aa: CATSDLPLRGSETQYF